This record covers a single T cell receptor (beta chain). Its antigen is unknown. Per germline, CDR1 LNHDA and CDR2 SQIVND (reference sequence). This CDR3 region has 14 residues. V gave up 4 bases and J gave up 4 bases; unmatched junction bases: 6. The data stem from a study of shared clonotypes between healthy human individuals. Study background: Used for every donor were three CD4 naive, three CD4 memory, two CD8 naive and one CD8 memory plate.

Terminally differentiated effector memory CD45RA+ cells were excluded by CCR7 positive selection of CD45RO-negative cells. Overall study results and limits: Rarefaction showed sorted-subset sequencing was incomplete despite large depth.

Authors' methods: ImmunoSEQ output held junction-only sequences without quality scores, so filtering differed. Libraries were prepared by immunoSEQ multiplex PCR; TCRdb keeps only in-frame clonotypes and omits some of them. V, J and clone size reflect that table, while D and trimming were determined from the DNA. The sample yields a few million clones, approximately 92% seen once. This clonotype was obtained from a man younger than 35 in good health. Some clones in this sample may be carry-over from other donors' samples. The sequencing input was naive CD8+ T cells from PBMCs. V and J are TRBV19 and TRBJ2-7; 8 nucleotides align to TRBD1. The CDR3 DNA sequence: TGTGCCAGTAGTACCTCAGGGGGCAAGTACGAGCAGTACTTC. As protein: CASSTSGGKYEQYF.